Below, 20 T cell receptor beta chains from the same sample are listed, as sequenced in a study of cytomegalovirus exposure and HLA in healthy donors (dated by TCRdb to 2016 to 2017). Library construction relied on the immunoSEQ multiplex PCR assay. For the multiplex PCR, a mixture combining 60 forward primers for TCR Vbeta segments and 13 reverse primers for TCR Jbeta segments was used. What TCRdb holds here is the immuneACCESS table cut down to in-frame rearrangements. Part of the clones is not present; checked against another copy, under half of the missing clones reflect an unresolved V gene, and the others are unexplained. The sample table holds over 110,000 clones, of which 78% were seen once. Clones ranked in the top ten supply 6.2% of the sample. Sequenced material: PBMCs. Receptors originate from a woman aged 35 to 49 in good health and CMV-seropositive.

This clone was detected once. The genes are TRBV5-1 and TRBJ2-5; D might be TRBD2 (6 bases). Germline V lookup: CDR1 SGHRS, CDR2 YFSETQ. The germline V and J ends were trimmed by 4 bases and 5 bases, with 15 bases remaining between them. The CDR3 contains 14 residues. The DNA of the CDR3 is TGCGCCAGCAGCGAGCGGCCGGCGGGGGAGACCCAGTACTTC. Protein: CASSERPAGETQYF. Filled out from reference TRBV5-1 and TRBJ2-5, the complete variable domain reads KAGVTQTPRYLIKTRGQQVTLSCSPISGHRSVSWYQQTPGQGLQFLFEYFSETQRNKGNFPGRFSGRQFSNSRSEMNVSTLELGDSALYLCASSERPAGETQYFGPGTRLLVL.

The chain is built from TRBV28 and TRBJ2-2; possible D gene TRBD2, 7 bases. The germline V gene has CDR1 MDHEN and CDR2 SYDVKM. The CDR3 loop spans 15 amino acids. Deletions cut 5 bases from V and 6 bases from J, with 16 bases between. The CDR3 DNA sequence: TGTGCCAGCAGTCCCCTGGGGGGGCCGGCCGGGGAGCTGTTTTTT. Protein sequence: CASSPLGGPAGELFF.

CDR3 nucleotide sequence: TGCGCCAGCAGCTTGGCGGGGGGACAGGGCCAGGGCGAGCAGTACTTC. This sequence encodes CASSLAGGQGQGEQYF. This chain links TRBV5-1 with TRBJ2-7, with TRBD1 identical over 9 bases. The CDR3 has 16 amino acids. Germline assignment: CDR1 SGHRS and CDR2 YFSETQ. Germline trimming cut 0 bases from V and 6 bases from J; bases unmatched to any gene: 10.

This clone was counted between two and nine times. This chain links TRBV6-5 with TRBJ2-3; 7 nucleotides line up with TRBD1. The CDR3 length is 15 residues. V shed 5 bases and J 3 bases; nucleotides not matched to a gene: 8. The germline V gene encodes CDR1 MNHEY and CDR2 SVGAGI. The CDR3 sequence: CASSPQGVETDTQYF. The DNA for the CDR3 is TGTGCCAGCAGTCCCCAGGGGGTAGAAACAGATACGCAGTATTTT.

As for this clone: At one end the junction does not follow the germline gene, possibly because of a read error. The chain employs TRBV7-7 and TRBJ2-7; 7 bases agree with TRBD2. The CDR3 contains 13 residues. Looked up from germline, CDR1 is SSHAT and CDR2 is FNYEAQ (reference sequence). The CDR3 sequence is CASSPGLGYEQYF. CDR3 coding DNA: TGTGCTAGCAGCCCAGGACTAGGGTACGAGCAGTACTTC.

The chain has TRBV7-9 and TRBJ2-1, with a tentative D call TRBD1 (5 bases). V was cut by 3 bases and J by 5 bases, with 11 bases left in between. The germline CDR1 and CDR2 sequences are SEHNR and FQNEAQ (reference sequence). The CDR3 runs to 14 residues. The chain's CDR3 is CASSFQGFNNEQFF. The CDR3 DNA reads TGTGCCAGCAGCTTCCAGGGATTCAACAATGAGCAGTTCTTC.

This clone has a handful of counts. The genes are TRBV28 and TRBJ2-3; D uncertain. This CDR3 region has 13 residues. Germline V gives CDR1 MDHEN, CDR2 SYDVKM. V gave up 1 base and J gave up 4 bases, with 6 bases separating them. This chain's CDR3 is CASSLSRPDTQYF. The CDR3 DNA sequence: TGTGCCAGCAGTTTATCGAGGCCAGATACGCAGTATTTT.

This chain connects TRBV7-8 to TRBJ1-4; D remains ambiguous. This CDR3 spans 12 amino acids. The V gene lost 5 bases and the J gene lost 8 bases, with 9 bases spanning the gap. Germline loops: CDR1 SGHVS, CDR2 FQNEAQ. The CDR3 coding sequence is TGTGCCAGCAGCCGGGTGGAAGAAAAACTGTTTTTT. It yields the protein CASSRVEEKLFF.

CDR3 coding DNA: TGTGCCTGGGCCCAAGGGACAAATTCACCCCTCCACTTT. It encodes CAWAQGTNSPLHF. V and J are TRBV30 and TRBJ1-6, with a possible D match to TRBD1 (6 bases). The ends were cut back, 5 bases at V and 7 bases at J, with 12 bases in the middle. CDR1 and CDR2 (germline): GTSNPN, SVGIG (reference sequence). This CDR3 has 13 amino acids. Using reference TRBV30 and TRBJ1-6 for the parts outside the CDR3, the full variable domain is SQTIHQWPATLVQPVGSPLSLECTVEGTSNPNLYWYRQAAGRGLQLLFYSVGIGQISSEVPQNLSASRPQDRQFILSSKKLLLSDSGFYLCAWAQGTNSPLHFGNGTRLTVT.

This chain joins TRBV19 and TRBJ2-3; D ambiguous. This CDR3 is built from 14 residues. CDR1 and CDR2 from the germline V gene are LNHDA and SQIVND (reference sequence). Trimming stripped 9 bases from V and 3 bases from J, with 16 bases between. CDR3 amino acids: CASSVGTQTDTQYF. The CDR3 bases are TGTGCCAGCTCCGTAGGTACACAGACAGATACGCAGTATTTT.

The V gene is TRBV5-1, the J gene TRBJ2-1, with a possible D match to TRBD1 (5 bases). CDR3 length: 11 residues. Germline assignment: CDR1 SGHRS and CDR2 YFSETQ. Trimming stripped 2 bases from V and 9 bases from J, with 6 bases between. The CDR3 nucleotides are TGCGCCAGCAGCTTACAGGTTGAGCAGTTCTTC. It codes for CASSLQVEQFF.

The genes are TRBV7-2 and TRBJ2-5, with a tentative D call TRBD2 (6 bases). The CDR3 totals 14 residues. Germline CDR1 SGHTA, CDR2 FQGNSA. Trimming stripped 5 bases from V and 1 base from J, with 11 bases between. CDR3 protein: CASSPGLTQETQYF. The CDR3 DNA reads TGTGCCAGCAGCCCCGGACTAACCCAAGAGACCCAGTACTTC.

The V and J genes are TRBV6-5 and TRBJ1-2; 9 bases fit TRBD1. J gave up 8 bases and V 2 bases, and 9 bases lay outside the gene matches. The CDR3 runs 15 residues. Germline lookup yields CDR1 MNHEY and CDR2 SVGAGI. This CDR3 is CASSYAYTGTGGYTF. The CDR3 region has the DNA TGTGCCAGCAGTTACGCTTATACCGGGACAGGGGGCTACACCTTC.

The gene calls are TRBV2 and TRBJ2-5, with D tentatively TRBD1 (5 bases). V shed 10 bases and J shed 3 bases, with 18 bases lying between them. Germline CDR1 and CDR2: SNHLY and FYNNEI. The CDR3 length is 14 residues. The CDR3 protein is CATNPPGNEETQYF. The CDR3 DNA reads TGTGCCACCAATCCCCCAGGGAATGAAGAGACCCAGTACTTC.

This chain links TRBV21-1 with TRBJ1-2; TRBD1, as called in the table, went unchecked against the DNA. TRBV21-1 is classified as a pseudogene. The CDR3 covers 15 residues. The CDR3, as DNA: TGTGCCAGCAGCAAATCGACAGCCTCAAACTATGGCTACACCTTC. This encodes CASSKSTASNYGYTF.

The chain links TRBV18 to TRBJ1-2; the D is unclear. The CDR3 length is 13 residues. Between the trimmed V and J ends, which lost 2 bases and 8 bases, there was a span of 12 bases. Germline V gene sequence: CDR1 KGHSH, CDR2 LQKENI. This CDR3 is CASSPGDPHGYTF. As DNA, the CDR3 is TGTGCCAGCTCACCAGGAGACCCACACGGCTACACCTTC.

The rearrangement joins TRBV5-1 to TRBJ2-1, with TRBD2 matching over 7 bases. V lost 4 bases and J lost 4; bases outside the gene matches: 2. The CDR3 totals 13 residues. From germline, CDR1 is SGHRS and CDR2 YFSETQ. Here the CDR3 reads CASSQAGYNEQFF. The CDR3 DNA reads TGCGCCAGCAGCCAAGCGGGGTACAATGAGCAGTTCTTC.

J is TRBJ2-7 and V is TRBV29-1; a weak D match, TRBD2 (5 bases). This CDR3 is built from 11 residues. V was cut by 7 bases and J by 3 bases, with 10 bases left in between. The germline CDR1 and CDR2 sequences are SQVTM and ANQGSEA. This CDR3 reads CSAGRGYEQYF. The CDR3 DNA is TGCAGCGCTGGACGGGGCTACGAGCAGTACTTC.

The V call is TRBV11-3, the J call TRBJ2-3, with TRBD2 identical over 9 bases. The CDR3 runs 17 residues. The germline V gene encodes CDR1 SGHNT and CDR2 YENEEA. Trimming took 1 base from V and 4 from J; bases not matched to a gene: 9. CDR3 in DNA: TGTGCCAGCAGCTTAGCTGGGACTAGCCTTAGCGCAGATACGCAGTATTTT. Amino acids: CASSLAGTSLSADTQYF.

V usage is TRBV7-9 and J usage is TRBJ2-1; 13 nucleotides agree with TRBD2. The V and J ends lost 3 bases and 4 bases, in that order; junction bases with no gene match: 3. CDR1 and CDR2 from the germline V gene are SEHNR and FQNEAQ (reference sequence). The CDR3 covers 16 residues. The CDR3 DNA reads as TGTGCCAGCAGCTTTGGACTAGCGGGAGATTACAATGAGCAGTTCTTC. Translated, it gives CASSFGLAGDYNEQFF.